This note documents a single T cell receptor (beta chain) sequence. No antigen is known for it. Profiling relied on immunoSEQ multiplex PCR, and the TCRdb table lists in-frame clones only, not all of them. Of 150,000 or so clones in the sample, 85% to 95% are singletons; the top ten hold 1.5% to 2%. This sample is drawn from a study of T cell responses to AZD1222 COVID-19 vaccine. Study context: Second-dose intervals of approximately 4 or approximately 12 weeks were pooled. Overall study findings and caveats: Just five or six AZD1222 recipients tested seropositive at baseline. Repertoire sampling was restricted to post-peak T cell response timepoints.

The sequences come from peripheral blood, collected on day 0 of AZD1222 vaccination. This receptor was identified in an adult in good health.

The CDR3 loop is CASSEEGLGYQPQHF. The CDR3 DNA is TGTGCCAGCAGTGAGGAGGGACTCGGCTATCAGCCCCAGCATTTT. The gene calls are TRBV6-1 and TRBJ1-5, with TRBD1 as a possible D gene (5 bases). CDR3 length: 15 residues. V was cut by 3 bases and J by 5 bases, with 14 bases left in between. CDR1 and CDR2 (germline): MNHNS, SASEGT.